This passage covers 23 T cell receptor beta chains from one sample sequenced in a study of naive CD8 T cells in extremely preterm neonates. TCRdb's copy holds only in-frame clones and misses some; the assay was immunoSEQ multiplex PCR. The table shows around 25,000 clones, with about nine tenths occurring only once. Study results and caveats: Compared with older groups, preterm CDR3s were shorter, with fewer N additions and less trimming.

Extremely preterm births at roughly 22-27 weeks of gestation supplied the samples. Their recognized antigens are unknown. Sequenced material: naive CD8+ T cells from cord blood. These receptors were obtained from a boy who was born preterm.

V and J are TRBV5-5 and TRBJ2-7, with 7 bases that match TRBD2. The CDR3 is 14 residues long. J was trimmed by 0 bases and V by 2 bases; bases with no gene match: 2. Germline V CDR1 and CDR2: SGHKS, YYEKEE (reference sequence). This CDR3 is CASSLAGFSYEQYF. In nucleotides, the CDR3 is TGTGCCAGCAGCTTAGCGGGGTTCTCCTACGAGCAGTACTTC.

The V call is TRBV10-3, the J call TRBJ1-6; TRBD1 aligns across 8 bases. The J segment lost 10 bases and the V segment lost 3 bases, leaving 8 bases of the junction unmatched. The germline gives CDR1 ENHRY, CDR2 SYGVKD. CDR3 length: 15 amino acids. The CDR3 sequence is CAISEAQGAGSPLHF. CDR3 nucleotides: TGTGCCATCAGTGAAGCCCAGGGGGCCGGCTCACCCCTCCACTTT.

This sequence joins TRBV5-6 and TRBJ2-2; 8 positions agree with TRBD1. J lost 3 bases, V lost 3 bases, and 4 bases had no gene match. CDR1 and CDR2 from the germline V gene are SGHDT and YYEEEE. The CDR3 is 15 amino acids. The CDR3 protein is CASSSGTGYTGELFF. The CDR3 nucleotides are TGTGCCAGCAGCTCCGGGACAGGTTACACCGGGGAGCTGTTTTTT.

J is TRBJ1-4 and V is TRBV4-1; TRBD1 matches at 9 bases. The CDR3 sequence is 14 residues long. V shed 4 bases, J shed 7 bases, and the junction held 4 bases outside the gene matches. The V gene's germline CDR1 is MGHRA and CDR2 YSYEKL. CDR3 amino acids: CASSPGTGSEKLFF. CDR3 nucleotides: TGCGCCAGCAGCCCCGGGACAGGGAGTGAAAAACTGTTTTTT.

The chain recombines TRBV7-3 with TRBJ2-5, with 7 bases lining up with TRBD1. The CDR3 runs to 16 residues. CDR1 and CDR2 (germline): SGHTA, FQGTGA. The V and J ends lost 2 bases and 2 bases, in that order; junction bases with no gene match: 8. In DNA, the CDR3 is TGTGCCAGCAGCTTATTCTCGGGCAGGGGGCAAGAGACCCAGTACTTC. Encoded protein: CASSLFSGRGQETQYF.

The chain is built from TRBV5-1 and TRBJ2-5; TRBD1 matches at 7 bases. This CDR3 spans 13 amino acids. J gave up 4 bases and V 0 bases, and 0 bases lay outside the gene matches. In germline, CDR1 is SGHRS, CDR2 YFSETQ. CDR3 coding DNA: TGCGCCAGCAGCTTGGGGACAGGAGAGACCCAGTACTTC. The encoded protein is CASSLGTGETQYF.

This chain links TRBV6-5 with TRBJ2-5, with 9 bases lining up with TRBD1. From germline, CDR1 is MNHEY and CDR2 SVGAGI. Trimming cost V 0 bases and J 5 bases; bases outside gene matches: 1. CDR3 length equals 14 residues. The CDR3 protein is CASSYSGTGETQYF. CDR3 bases: TGTGCCAGCAGTTACTCCGGGACAGGGGAGACCCAGTACTTC.

The chain recombines TRBV19 with TRBJ2-7, with 15 positions matching TRBD2. Per the germline V gene, CDR1 is LNHDA and CDR2 is SQIVND (reference sequence). The CDR3 consists of 15 residues. The V segment lost 4 bases and the J segment 3 bases; nucleotides outside the gene matches: 1. This CDR3 reads CASSTGLAGGYEQYF. The CDR3 DNA follows: TGTGCCAGTAGTACGGGACTAGCGGGGGGCTACGAGCAGTACTTC.

This clone was seen just once. The V and J genes are TRBV4-2 and TRBJ1-1; D unresolved. V lost 1 base, J lost 5 bases, and 2 bases lay in between. The CDR3 totals 11 residues. CDR1 is LGHNA and CDR2 is YNFKEQ in the germline V gene. CDR3 sequence: CASSQGTEAFF. The CDR3 region has the DNA TGTGCCAGCAGCCAAGGGACTGAAGCTTTCTTT.

The rearrangement links TRBV4-2 to TRBJ1-1, with D unclear. CDR1 and CDR2 (germline): LGHNA, YNFKEQ. The CDR3 is 12 amino acids. Trimming pared 2 bases from V and 1 base from J, leaving 2 bases between. The CDR3 reads CASSQQNTEAFF. For the CDR3, the DNA is TGTGCCAGCAGCCAACAGAACACTGAAGCTTTCTTT.

This clone was seen a single time. The chain has TRBV9 and TRBJ1-4, with 7 bases aligning to TRBD1. Germline CDR1 SGDLS, CDR2 YYNGEE. The CDR3 is made up of 16 amino acids. J gave up 4 bases and V 0 bases, and 6 bases lay outside the gene matches. The CDR3 here is CASSVAGGTDNEKLFF. CDR3 sequence (DNA): TGTGCCAGCAGCGTAGCCGGGGGGACAGATAATGAAAAACTGTTTTTT.

Comment on this clone: Other DNA sequences in this sample translate to the same CDR3. The chain joins TRBV9 to TRBJ2-1; 13 bases are shared with TRBD2. The germline V gene encodes CDR1 SGDLS and CDR2 YYNGEE. The trim removed 3 bases at V and 3 bases at J, leaving 0 bases unmatched. CDR3 length equals 15 residues. The CDR3 spells CASSGLAGGYNEQFF. The CDR3 DNA follows: TGTGCCAGCAGCGGACTAGCGGGGGGCTACAATGAGCAGTTCTTC.

The chain links TRBV4-1 to TRBJ2-2; TRBD2 aligns across 8 bases. Germline loops: CDR1 MGHRA, CDR2 YSYEKL. The CDR3 runs to 16 residues. Unmatched junction bases numbered 1, after V lost 1 base and J lost 0 bases. The CDR3 sequence is CASSQVGLANTGELFF. CDR3 DNA sequence: TGCGCCAGCAGCCAAGTGGGACTAGCGAACACCGGGGAGCTGTTTTTT.

The chain combines TRBV21-1 with TRBJ1-1; the DNA was not compared with TRBD1, the D call given in the table. TRBV21-1 represents a pseudogene. This CDR3 is built from 12 residues. CDR3 DNA: TGTGCCAGCAGCAAACAGAACACTGAAGCTTTCTTT. Amino acid sequence: CASSKQNTEAFF.

This clone was counted once. The V call is TRBV30, the J call TRBJ1-1, with D unresolved. Germline CDR1 GTSNPN, CDR2 SVGIG (reference sequence). V lost 0 bases and J lost 1, with 6 bases in between. The CDR3 runs 13 residues. The CDR3 sequence: CAWSVPGNTEAFF. For the CDR3, the DNA is TGTGCCTGGAGTGTTCCAGGGAACACTGAAGCTTTCTTT. Looking up the rest from reference TRBV30 and TRBJ1-1 gives the full variable domain: SQTIHQWPATLVQPVGSPLSLECTVEGTSNPNLYWYRQAAGRGLQLLFYSVGIGQISSEVPQNLSASRPQDRQFILSSKKLLLSDSGFYLCAWSVPGNTEAFFGQGTRLTVV.

This chain connects TRBV29-1 to TRBJ2-7; D perhaps matches TRBD2 (6 bases). V lost 7 bases and J lost 2, with 12 bases in between. CDR1 SQVTM and CDR2 ANQGSEA come from the germline V gene. This CDR3 region has 12 residues. CDR3 region: CSGRDGAYEQYF. The CDR3 DNA follows: TGCAGCGGGCGGGACGGCGCCTACGAGCAGTACTTC.

The chain carries TRBV4-1 and TRBJ2-7; weak D call: TRBD1 (6 bases). This CDR3 contains 15 residues. Trimming stripped 4 bases from V and 3 bases from J, with 16 bases between. Germline V gives CDR1 MGHRA, CDR2 YSYEKL. CDR3 region: CASSLRDTPNYEQYF. The CDR3 DNA sequence: TGCGCCAGCAGCCTCCGGGACACCCCTAACTACGAGCAGTACTTC.

V is TRBV4-1 and J is TRBJ2-7; TRBD1 aligns across 10 bases. The CDR3 contains 14 residues. Germline V gives CDR1 MGHRA, CDR2 YSYEKL. V was pared by 5 bases and J by 3 bases, with 4 bases of the junction left unmatched. CDR3 bases: TGCGCCAGCAGCGTATGGACAGGGGGCTACGAGCAGTACTTC. It codes for CASSVWTGGYEQYF.

This clone was observed once. A read error may be the cause here, since a much bigger clone is one base away. The V and J genes are TRBV19 and TRBJ1-1; D is ambiguous. Trimming pared 5 bases from V and 1 base from J, leaving 5 bases between. CDR1 LNHDA and CDR2 SQIVND come from the germline V gene (reference sequence). This CDR3 is built from 12 residues. For the CDR3, the DNA is TGTGCCAGTAGTTCAGGGAACACTGAAGCTTTCTTT. Amino acids: CASSSGNTEAFF.

This CDR3 reads CASSLGLSSYEQYF. The CDR3 DNA reads TGTGCCAGCAGCTTAGGCCTTAGCTCCTACGAGCAGTACTTC. The V and J genes are TRBV13 and TRBJ2-7; D gene uncertain. The V and J ends lost 0 bases and 0 bases respectively, with 6 bases between them. Germline V CDR1 and CDR2: PRHDT, FYEKMQ (reference sequence). The CDR3 contains 14 residues.

The table lists this clone with a count of one. The rearrangement joins TRBV5-1 to TRBJ1-2; D is perhaps TRBD1 (6 bases). This CDR3 is 14 amino acids long. The V gene lost 1 base and the J gene lost 6 bases, with 13 bases spanning the gap. Per the germline V gene, CDR1 is SGHRS and CDR2 is YFSETQ. The CDR3 protein is CASSLLGQSHGYTF. As DNA, the CDR3 is TGCGCCAGCAGCTTGCTAGGACAGAGTCATGGCTACACCTTC. Full variable domain (outside the CDR3, taken from reference TRBV5-1 and TRBJ1-2): KAGVTQTPRYLIKTRGQQVTLSCSPISGHRSVSWYQQTPGQGLQFLFEYFSETQRNKGNFPGRFSGRQFSNSRSEMNVSTLELGDSALYLCASSLLGQSHGYTFGSGTRLTVV.

The sample holds a few counts of this clone. The chain combines TRBV7-6 with TRBJ1-6, with 12 bases matching TRBD1. Germline lookup yields CDR1 SGHVS and CDR2 FNYEAQ. The junction had 4 bases not matched to a gene; V was cut back by 6 bases and J by 10 bases. This CDR3 has 14 residues. CDR3 nucleotides: TGTGCCAGCAGGACCGGGACAGGGGGCTCACCCCTCCACTTT. This translates into CASRTGTGGSPLHF.

V is TRBV4-1 and J is TRBJ2-7; TRBD1 aligns across 9 bases. The CDR3 length is 13 residues. Unmatched junction bases numbered 1, after V lost 4 bases and J lost 3 bases. The germline gives CDR1 MGHRA, CDR2 YSYEKL. The CDR3 bases are TGCGCCAGCAGCCGGGGACAGGGCTACGAGCAGTACTTC. Protein product: CASSRGQGYEQYF.